This T cell receptor beta chain came from a study of naive and memory T cell subsets (dated by TCRdb to the late 2010s). For the study in its entirety: According to the figure summarizing the samples, there were around ten blood donors, 7 tuberculin skin test biopsies and 3 saline control biopsies. Skin biopsies were collected from tuberculin skin test sites or from saline-injected control sites and were processed for RNA extraction as previously described. Usually PCR2 was run as a SYBR Green qPCR and stopped at a set threshold, although low-input samples could use end-point PCR (approximately 6 cycles) instead.

As encoded in the germline V gene, CDR1 is ENHRY while CDR2 is SYGVKD. From its cysteine to its phenylalanine, the CDR3 spans 12 amino acids. Only the CDR3 region is kept as DNA, spanning 36 bases read in frame from base 1. V is clipped by 3 bases and J by 4 bases, and the sequence between their germline boundaries is 4 bases long. This specimen's treatment or condition label, per the study, means: skin biopsy from PPD injection site in Mantoux-positive individual. Using 3' ligation of a UMI-containing oligonucleotide to TCR cDNA, the study laid out a robust and sensitive protocol to amplify, sequence and analyze TCRs. Tuberculin skin test biopsies were obtained from sites injected with PPD in individuals who had a positive Mantoux test. Total RNA, without cell sorting, was DNase treated with RQ1 DNase before reverse transcription, targeting about 1 to 1,100 ng input. Skin biopsy and whole blood libraries were made to test pipeline robustness in samples where T cells form a minority population.

In its sample, this clonotype was seen many times. This clone's antigen is unknown. Per-base qualities were not stored, and no clone one base away is much larger. What the authors observed across the whole study: The RNA-based method was acknowledged as potentially sensitive to TCR transcript changes with T cell activation and differentiation. The larger number of TCRs at tuberculin skin test sites was interpreted as T cell infiltration of a delayed type IV hypersensitivity reaction. Details of skin biopsy collection and RNA processing were not given in the paper but were referenced to earlier studies. Both types of skin biopsy reportedly yielded TCR sequences, though far more TCRs came from tuberculin skin test sites.

Receptors were amplified or captured by UMI-ligation and nested PCR. Four rounds of PCR, run with the SP2 primer together with nested alpha and beta constant region primers, were used to amplify the ligated cDNA. TCR RNA was reverse transcribed with SuperScript IV using alpha and beta constant region primers for the blood and skin samples. T4 RNA ligase 1 was used to ligate an oligonucleotide containing the Illumina SP2 primer and a UMI to the 3' end of the cDNA. To prevent hairpin formation, the 12-nucleotide UMI was made up of two random hexamers with an eight-base spacer between them. TCR alpha and beta chain libraries were processed separately from the second PCR onward, with dual indexing for multiplexing. After pooling, the indexed libraries were analyzed by capillary electrophoresis and sequenced on either an Illumina MiSeq or NextSeq. To boost base diversity and improve cluster recognition, PhiX DNA at about 5-8% was spiked into the libraries. The source study handled its data this way. Demultiplexor extracted UMIs from read 2, combined them with read 1 TCR sequence, and split reads by sample indices. V and J genes and V-J junctions were identified by Decombinator, and each TCR was assigned a five-part identifier that included V and J deletions. Collapsinator relied on UMIs to correct both sequencing errors and PCR amplification heterogeneity, producing a UMI-based abundance for each TCR. CDR3Translator turned identifiers into nucleotide sequence, translated the nucleotide sequence into amino acids, and pulled out CDR3 regions based on terminal motifs. Error-corrected counts of alpha and beta TCRs from blood and skin were compared after being normalized to the amount of input RNA. TCRdb took the public reads, trimmed them with fastp at Q25, ran MiXCR for clone calling and kept in-frame beta chains. Duplicate CDR3 protein sequences are folded into a single record with the most common DNA and genes. The V and J calls were not made by the authors but by TCRdb's processing. The sample contains more than 13,000 distinct CDR3 sequences, less than 5.5% of them found a single time. The top ten constitute just under 8.5% of the sample.

The sequence came from an adult in good health. The chain is assembled from TRBV10-3 and TRBJ2-1; the D segment cannot be called with confidence. Sequenced here: skin, sampled from a tuberculin skin test site. The CDR3 is CAISDGYNEQFF. The nucleotide sequence is given as TGTGCCATCAGTGATGGATACAATGAGCAGTTCTTC.